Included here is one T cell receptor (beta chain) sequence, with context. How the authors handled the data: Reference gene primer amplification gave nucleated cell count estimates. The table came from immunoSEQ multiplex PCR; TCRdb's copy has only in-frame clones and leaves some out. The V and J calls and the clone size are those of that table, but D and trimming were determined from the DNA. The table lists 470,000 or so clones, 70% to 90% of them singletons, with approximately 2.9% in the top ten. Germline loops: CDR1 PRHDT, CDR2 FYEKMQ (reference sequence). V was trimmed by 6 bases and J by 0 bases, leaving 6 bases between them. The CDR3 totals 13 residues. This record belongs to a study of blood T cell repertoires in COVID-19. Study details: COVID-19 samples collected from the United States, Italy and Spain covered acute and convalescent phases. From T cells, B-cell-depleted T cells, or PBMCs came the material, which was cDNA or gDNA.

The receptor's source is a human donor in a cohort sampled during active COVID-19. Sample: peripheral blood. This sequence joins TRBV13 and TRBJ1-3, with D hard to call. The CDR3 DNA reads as TGTGCCAGCAGTATGTACTCTGGAAACACCATATATTTT. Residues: CASSMYSGNTIYF. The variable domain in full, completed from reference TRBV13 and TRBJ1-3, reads AAGVIQSPRHLIKEKRETATLKCYPIPRHDTVYWYQQGPGQDPQFLISFYEKMQSDKGSIPDRFSAQQFSDYHSELNMSSLELGDSALYFCASSMYSGNTIYFGEGSWLTVV.